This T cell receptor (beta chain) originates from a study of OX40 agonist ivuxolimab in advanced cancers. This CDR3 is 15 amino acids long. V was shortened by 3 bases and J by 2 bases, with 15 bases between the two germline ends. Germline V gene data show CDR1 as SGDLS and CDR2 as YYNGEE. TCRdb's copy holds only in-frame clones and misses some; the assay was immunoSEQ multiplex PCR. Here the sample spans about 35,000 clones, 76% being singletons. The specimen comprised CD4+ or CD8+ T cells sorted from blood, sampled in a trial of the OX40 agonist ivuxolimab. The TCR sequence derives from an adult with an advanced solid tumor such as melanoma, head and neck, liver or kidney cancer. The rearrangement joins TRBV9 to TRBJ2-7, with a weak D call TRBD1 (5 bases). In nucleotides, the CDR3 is TGTGCCAGCAGCGCCCACTCGGACACTACCTACGAGCAGTACTTC. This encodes CASSAHSDTTYEQYF.